Listed below are T cell receptor beta chains from one sample, sequenced in a study of cytomegalovirus exposure and HLA in healthy donors. The data were produced by immunoSEQ multiplex PCR, yet TCRdb's version contains in-frame clones alone and is incomplete. The table has about 190,000 clones, roughly 86% seen once. Sequences were obtained from PBMCs. These receptors were collected from a woman between 18 and 29 years old in good health and CMV-seronegative. CDR3s include the opening cysteine and the closing phenylalanine or tryptophan. D genes are given only for firm matches. Clone size appears in some rows only: once, few, many, or a class for an expanded clone.

TRBJ2-1 - TRBV11-2 - CASSLGGPGYNEQFF TGTGCCAGCAGCTTAGGGGGGCCCGGCTACAATGAGCAGTTCTTC
TRBJ2-4 - TRBV4-2 TRBD1 CASSQDGQGLDIQYF TGTGCCAGCAGCCAAGATGGACAGGGGTTGGACATTCAGTACTTC
TRBJ1-1 - TRBV5-1 - CASSLEGPEAFF TGCGCCAGCAGCTTGGAGGGGCCAGAAGCTTTCTTT
TRBJ1-5 once TRBV7-6 - CASSPNSGVAQPQHF TGTGCCAGCAGCCCCAACTCAGGGGTAGCTCAGCCCCAGCATTTT
TRBJ2-1 - TRBV7-9 TRBD1 CASSSGQGRSYNEQFF TGTGCCAGCAGCTCTGGACAGGGACGCTCCTACAATGAGCAGTTCTTC
TRBJ2-5 - TRBV5-1 - CASSPTEGGQETQYF TGCGCCAGCAGCCCAACGGAGGGAGGTCAAGAGACCCAGTACTTC
TRBJ2-7 few TRBV19 TRBD1 CASSTQGSAYEQYF TGTGCCAGTAGTACACAGGGGTCGGCCTACGAGCAGTACTTC
TRBJ1-1 - TRBV19 - CASSADGLEAFF TGTGCCAGTAGTGCAGACGGACTGGAAGCTTTCTTT
TRBJ2-1 - TRBV28 TRBD2 CASSPLQGLAGYNEQFF TGTGCCAGCAGTCCCCTCCAGGGACTAGCGGGATACAATGAGCAGTTCTTC
TRBJ1-2 - TRBV27 TRBD1 CASSSTGAYGYTF TGTGCCAGCAGTTCGACAGGGGCCTATGGCTACACCTTC
TRBJ2-7 once TRBV7-8 TRBD2 CASSPGLVSYEQYF TGTGCCAGCAGCCCCGGACTAGTAAGCTACGAGCAGTACTTC
TRBJ1-2 - TRBV19 TRBD1 CASSVRRATEQGAYGYTF TGTGCCAGTAGTGTCCGTCGCGCAACAGAACAGGGGGCCTATGGCTACACCTTC
TRBJ2-2 - TRBV6-5 TRBD1 CASSYVGQGWAGELFF TGTGCCAGCAGTTACGTGGGACAGGGGTGGGCCGGGGAGCTGTTTTTT
TRBJ1-1 - TRBV5-1 - CASSWATGMAEAFF TGCGCCAGCAGCTGGGCCACAGGGATGGCTGAAGCTTTCTTT
TRBJ1-5 few TRBV2 - CASSDRARNQPQHF TGTGCCAGCAGTGACAGGGCGCGCAATCAGCCCCAGCATTTT
TRBJ2-5 - TRBV11-3 TRBD2 CASSSGTSFSVSGETQYF TGTGCCAGCAGCTCTGGGACTAGCTTTTCCGTCAGCGGGGAGACCCAGTACTTC
TRBJ2-1 - TRBV7-9 TRBD2 CASSDGTSGTVSYNEQFF TGTGCCAGCAGCGACGGGACTAGCGGGACCGTTTCCTACAATGAGCAGTTCTTC
TRBJ1-2 - TRBV5-1 - CASSLDRTGDYGYTF TGCGCCAGCAGCTTGGACCGCACGGGGGACTATGGCTACACCTTC
TRBJ1-5 once TRBV19 - CASSIEYSNQPQHF TGTGCCAGTAGTATAGAGTATAGCAATCAGCCCCAGCATTTT
TRBJ2-7 - TRBV5-8 TRBD2 CASSGQLAGLSEQYF TGTGCCAGCAGCGGACAACTAGCGGGGCTGTCTGAGCAGTACTTC
TRBJ2-1 - TRBV5-1 TRBD2 CASSTPGLAGVFYNEQFF TGCGCCAGCAGCACCCCTGGGCTAGCGGGAGTCTTCTACAATGAGCAGTTCTTC
TRBJ1-1 - TRBV7-8 TRBD1 CASSFQGAAMNTEAFF TGTGCCAGCAGCTTTCAGGGGGCAGCTATGAACACTGAAGCTTTCTTT
TRBJ2-7 - TRBV27 - CASSLQGSSYEQYF TGTGCCAGCAGTTTACAGGGGAGCTCCTACGAGCAGTACTTC
TRBJ2-5 - TRBV19 - CASSMREPETQYF TGTGCCAGTAGTATGAGGGAGCCGGAGACCCAGTACTTC
TRBJ2-5 - TRBV14 TRBD1 CASSQGVGRTGFRTQYF TGTGCCAGCAGCCAAGGGGTAGGCCGGACAGGGTTTAGGACCCAGTACTTC
TRBJ1-4 few TRBV7-9 - CASSSPTEALPEKLFF TGTGCCAGCAGCTCCCCGACAGAAGCCTTGCCTGAAAAACTGTTTTTT
TRBJ2-1 once TRBV5-6 TRBD2 CASSMGLANYNEQFF TGTGCCAGCAGCATGGGACTAGCGAACTACAATGAGCAGTTCTTC
TRBJ2-5 - TRBV11-3 TRBD2 CASSPPLADETQYF TGTGCCAGCAGCCCCCCCCTAGCGGACGAGACCCAGTACTTC
TRBJ1-6 - TRBV18 - CASSPSSAYNSPLHF TGTGCCAGCTCACCTTCGAGTGCCTATAATTCACCCCTCCACTTT
TRBJ2-1 - TRBV18 TRBD2 CASSPPGLASYNEQFF TGTGCCAGCTCACCACCGGGACTAGCCTCCTACAATGAGCAGTTCTTC
TRBJ2-7 once TRBV18 - CASSPISRGSPYEQYF TGTGCCAGCTCACCAATCTCGCGCGGGTCCCCCTACGAGCAGTACTTC
TRBJ1-4 - TRBV2 - CASSEQGEKLFF TGTGCCAGCAGTGAGCAGGGGGAAAAACTGTTTTTT
TRBJ1-2 once TRBV7-9 - CSSSLEAGLIGYTF TGTTCCAGCAGCTTAGAGGCAGGGCTGATTGGCTACACCTTC
TRBJ2-5 - TRBV5-4 TRBD2 CASSTSSGGETQYF TGTGCCAGCAGCACCTCTAGCGGGGGGGAGACCCAGTACTTC
TRBJ2-7 - TRBV7-8 - CASSLTRPYPSYEQYF TGTGCCAGCAGTTTGACTAGACCCTACCCCTCCTACGAGCAGTACTTC
TRBJ1-2 - TRBV6-1 - CASSEATEGGYTF TGTGCCAGCAGTGAAGCGACGGAGGGGGGCTACACCTTC
TRBJ1-1 - TRBV6-1 - CASSSRRGVGTEAFF TGTGCCAGCAGTTCCAGGCGGGGGGTGGGCACTGAAGCTTTCTTT
TRBJ2-3 - TRBV27 TRBD2 CASRVIAGLTDTQYF TGTGCCAGCAGGGTAATAGCGGGACTCACAGATACGCAGTATTTT
TRBJ1-4 - TRBV28 - CASSSQEDEKLFF TGTGCCAGCAGTTCCCAGGAGGATGAAAAACTGTTTTTT
TRBJ2-1 - TRBV4-1 - CASSQDSSRAVLMFF TGCGCCAGCAGCCAAGATTCTAGCAGAGCGGTTTTGATGTTCTTC
TRBJ1-4 few TRBV6-1 - CASSEDRFEKLFF TGTGCCAGCAGTGAAGACAGGTTTGAAAAACTGTTTTTT